The clone carrying this T cell receptor (beta chain) was counted between two and nine times. This sample stems from a study of blood T cell repertoires in COVID-19. About the study: Specimens from acute and convalescent COVID-19 originated in the United States, Italy and Spain. T cells, B-cell-depleted T cells, or PBMCs supplied cDNA or gDNA.

Germline loops: CDR1 SGHKS, CDR2 YYEKEE (reference sequence). V was cut by 7 bases and J by 0 bases, with 13 bases left in between. The CDR3 consists of 14 residues. In the authors' workflow: Amplification with reference gene primers provided the estimates of nucleated cell counts. Sequencing used immunoSEQ multiplex PCR; TCRdb keeps in-frame clones, though not all of them. V and J calls and clone size follow that table, whereas D and trimming were derived from the DNA. The data contain fewer than 120,000 clones, 70% to 90% of them singletons. This sequence joins TRBV5-5 and TRBJ1-1; D might be TRBD1 (5 bases). This receptor was taken from a human donor in a cohort sampled during active COVID-19. Material for sequencing was peripheral blood. The CDR3 reads CASHLGLMNTEAFF. Here the CDR3 DNA reads TGTGCCAGCCACTTGGGACTAATGAACACTGAAGCTTTCTTT.